These 26 T cell receptor beta chains originate from one sample sequenced in a study of cytomegalovirus exposure and HLA in healthy donors (dated by TCRdb to the late 2010s). Library generation was performed with the immunoSEQ multiplex PCR assay. A mixture of 60 forward primers for TCR Vbeta segments and 13 reverse primers for TCR Jbeta segments was used in the multiplex PCR. TCRdb retrieved this table from immuneACCESS and kept in-frame rearrangements only. Not all clones are present; in checked studies, unresolved V genes account for under half, and no reason is known for the remainder. For this sample the table gives roughly 100,000 clones, of which around 77% were detected only once. The ten most abundant clones make up over 6.5% of the sample. The sample consisted of PBMCs. These receptors were taken from a woman aged 40 to 50 in good health and CMV-seropositive.

The chain couples TRBV9 to TRBJ2-1, with TRBD1 as a possible D gene (6 bases). V was shortened by 0 bases and J by 5 bases, with 9 bases between the two germline ends. The CDR3 loop spans 14 amino acids. From germline, CDR1 is SGDLS and CDR2 YYNGEE. The CDR3 loop reads CASSVVTGNNEQFF. The CDR3 DNA follows: TGTGCCAGCAGCGTAGTAACAGGGAACAATGAGCAGTTCTTC.

This sequence joins TRBV7-2 and TRBJ2-1, with 7 bases that match TRBD2. The CDR3 spans 15 residues. V lost 1 base, J lost 5 bases, and 5 bases stayed unmatched. Germline CDR1 reads SGHTA; CDR2 reads FQGNSA. The CDR3 here is CASSLEPGGHNEQFF. The CDR3 DNA reads TGTGCCAGCAGCTTAGAACCGGGGGGACACAATGAGCAGTTCTTC.

V usage is TRBV18 and J usage is TRBJ2-5; D perhaps matches TRBD1 (5 bases). CDR1 and CDR2 (germline): KGHSH, LQKENI. The CDR3 runs to 14 residues. V lost 1 base to trimming and J lost 1 base, with 7 bases between them. Written as DNA, the CDR3 is TGTGCCAGCTCACCACGGGGCGCCCAAGAGACCCAGTACTTC. Protein sequence: CASSPRGAQETQYF.

The chain combines TRBV10-3 with TRBJ2-7, with D unclear. This CDR3 is built from 12 residues. Trimming took off 3 bases at V and 1 base at J, with 4 bases between the two ends. Germline V gene sequence: CDR1 ENHRY, CDR2 SYGVKD. In nucleotides, the CDR3 is TGTGCCATCAGTGAACAGTCCTACGAGCAGTACTTC. Amino acid sequence: CAISEQSYEQYF.

This chain joins TRBV12-5 and TRBJ2-2; D uncertain. Germline-derived CDR1 and CDR2 are LGHNT and FRNRAP. Trimming cost V 6 bases and J 3 bases, with 5 bases left between them. This CDR3 comprises 12 residues. CDR3 coding DNA: TGTGCTAGTGGCATAGACACCGGGGAGCTGTTTTTT. Protein product: CASGIDTGELFF.

The J gene is TRBJ2-5, the V gene TRBV28; 7 bases map to TRBD1. The CDR3 is 14 amino acids. Germline V lookup: CDR1 MDHEN, CDR2 SYDVKM. The trim removed 6 bases at V and 4 bases at J, leaving 8 bases unmatched. This CDR3 reads CASSTTGLLETQYF. The CDR3 DNA follows: TGTGCCAGCAGCACGACAGGGCTGTTAGAGACCCAGTACTTC.

This chain connects TRBV19 to TRBJ2-6; TRBD2 matches 11 bases. The CDR3 totals 17 residues. Looked up from germline, CDR1 is LNHDA and CDR2 is SQIVND (reference sequence). The V and J ends lost 8 bases and 2 bases, in that order; junction bases with no gene match: 8. The CDR3 sequence is CASHPSGGKTGANVLTF. The CDR3 DNA follows: TGTGCCAGTCATCCTAGCGGGGGGAAGACTGGGGCCAACGTCCTGACTTTC. Drawing the rest from reference TRBV19 and TRBJ2-6, the complete variable domain is DGGITQSPKYLFRKEGQNVTLSCEQNLNHDAMYWYRQDPGQGLRLIYYSQIVNDFQKGDIAEGYSVSREKKESFPLTVTSAQKNPTAFYLCASHPSGGKTGANVLTFGAGSRLTVL.

The chain couples TRBV4-2 to TRBJ2-1; D is uncertain. V gave up 0 bases and J gave up 7 bases, with 13 bases separating them. Germline loops: CDR1 LGHNA, CDR2 YNFKEQ. This CDR3 has 15 residues. The CDR3 DNA reads TGTGCCAGCAGCCAAGAATCGGAGACTTATAATGAGCAGTTCTTC. Amino acids: CASSQESETYNEQFF.

The genes are TRBV6-6 and TRBJ1-1, with 8 bases lining up with TRBD1. V lost 5 bases and J lost 5; bases outside the gene matches: 10. CDR3 length: 15 residues. The germline CDR1 and CDR2 sequences are MNHNY and SVGAGI (reference sequence). CDR3: CASSLQGASFTEAFF. CDR3 nucleotide sequence: TGTGCCAGCAGTCTTCAGGGGGCAAGTTTTACTGAAGCTTTCTTT.

In DNA, the CDR3 is TGTGCCAGCAGCTTGGGGGGGGGCGTGATTCTCTACGAGCAGTACTTC. As protein: CASSLGGGVILYEQYF. V and J are TRBV5-6 and TRBJ2-7; maybe TRBD2 (7 bases). In germline, CDR1 is SGHDT, CDR2 YYEEEE. Trimming left V 0 bases short and J 3 bases short, with 16 bases between. This CDR3 spans 16 amino acids.

The V call is TRBV19, the J call TRBJ1-1, with 7 bases aligning to TRBD1. This CDR3 contains 14 residues. V lost 2 bases and J lost 1; bases outside the gene matches: 1. The germline gives CDR1 LNHDA, CDR2 SQIVND (reference sequence). The CDR3 DNA reads as TGTGCCAGTAGTATAAACAGGGGGAACACTGAAGCTTTCTTT. It specifies CASSINRGNTEAFF.

The gene calls are TRBV5-1 and TRBJ1-1; 11 positions match TRBD1. CDR1 and CDR2 (germline): SGHRS, YFSETQ. This CDR3 is 15 amino acids long. V lost 4 bases and J lost 4; bases outside the gene matches: 6. The CDR3 spells CASSPGQGVVTEAFF. In DNA, the CDR3 is TGCGCCAGCAGCCCGGGACAGGGGGTCGTCACTGAAGCTTTCTTT.

This CDR3 is CASSVGRTDTQYF. The CDR3 DNA reads as TGTGCCAGCAGCGTAGGGAGAACAGATACGCAGTATTTT. The chain links TRBV9 to TRBJ2-3; no clear D. Germline loops: CDR1 SGDLS, CDR2 YYNGEE. The germline V and J ends were trimmed by 0 bases and 3 bases, with 5 bases remaining between them. This CDR3 region has 13 residues.

The chain uses TRBV19 and TRBJ1-2; D is uncertain. Deletions cut 4 bases from V and 3 bases from J, with 18 bases between. Germline loops: CDR1 LNHDA, CDR2 SQIVND (reference sequence). The CDR3 contains 16 residues. CDR3 region: CASSTYGERADYGYTF. Here the CDR3 DNA reads TGTGCCAGTAGTACGTATGGGGAGCGGGCGGACTATGGCTACACCTTC.

This clone occurred a few times. The chain employs TRBV18 and TRBJ1-2; TRBD1 aligns across 8 bases. The V segment lost 2 bases and the J segment 6 bases; nucleotides outside the gene matches: 5. Germline CDR1 is KGHSH and CDR2 is LQKENI. This CDR3 has 14 residues. CDR3 in amino acids: CASSPSSGGDGYTF. CDR3 coding DNA: TGTGCCAGCTCACCAAGTTCAGGGGGCGATGGCTACACCTTC.

This chain connects TRBV28 to TRBJ1-4; TRBD1 is a possible D gene (6 bases). Germline V gene sequence: CDR1 MDHEN, CDR2 SYDVKM. V shed 3 bases and J shed 8 bases, with 16 bases lying between them. The CDR3 is 15 amino acids. The CDR3 reads CASSLWGGHEEKLFF. The CDR3, as DNA: TGTGCCAGCAGTTTGTGGGGGGGGCACGAAGAAAAACTGTTTTTT. Filled out from reference TRBV28 and TRBJ1-4, the complete variable domain reads DVKVTQSSRYLVKRTGEKVFLECVQDMDHENMFWYRQDPGLGLRLIYFSYDVKMKEKGDIPEGYSVSREKKERFSLILESASTNQTSMYLCASSLWGGHEEKLFFGSGTQLSVL.

The chain links TRBV4-1 to TRBJ2-2; D remains ambiguous. CDR1 is MGHRA and CDR2 is YSYEKL in the germline V gene. This CDR3 is built from 12 residues. The ends were cut back, 1 base at V and 7 bases at J, with 4 bases in the middle. CDR3 sequence reads: CASSQGGGELFF. For the CDR3, the DNA is TGCGCCAGCAGCCAAGGCGGCGGGGAGCTGTTTTTT.

The rearrangement links TRBV5-1 to TRBJ2-1, with 9 bases aligning to TRBD1. The CDR3 contains 20 residues. The J segment lost 0 bases and the V segment lost 7 bases, leaving 20 bases of the junction unmatched. Germline assignment: CDR1 SGHRS and CDR2 YFSETQ. The CDR3 coding sequence is TGCGCCAGCGCCAACCAGGGGGGACAGGGTAATTTCCGCTCCTACAATGAGCAGTTCTTC. Translating it yields CASANQGGQGNFRSYNEQFF.

The J gene is TRBJ2-3, the V gene TRBV5-4; D is perhaps TRBD2 (6 bases). The CDR3 runs to 16 residues. V lost 5 bases and J lost 6, with 22 bases in between. Germline CDR1 SGHNT, CDR2 YYREEE (reference sequence). The CDR3, as DNA: TGTGCCAGCAGTCCAACCTCAGGTTGGCGGGGCGATACGCAGTATTTT. This encodes CASSPTSGWRGDTQYF.

CDR3 DNA: TGTGCCAGCAGACTCCCGGGGGACTTACACAATGAGCAGTTCTTC. Its protein is CASRLPGDLHNEQFF. V is TRBV6-5 and J is TRBJ2-1; tentative D call: TRBD2 (6 bases). Germline V gene data show CDR1 as MNHEY and CDR2 as SVGAGI. Trimming left V 6 bases short and J 5 bases short, with 17 bases between. This CDR3 is 15 amino acids long.

V gene TRBV18 combines with J gene TRBJ1-4; a possible D gene is TRBD1 (5 bases). Germline V gene lookup returns CDR1 KGHSH and CDR2 LQKENI. The V end lost 3 bases, the J end lost 7 bases, and 12 bases lay between the germline ends. This CDR3 has 14 amino acids. Written as DNA, the CDR3 is TGTGCCAGCTCACCGATCACAGGCGGTGAAAAACTGTTTTTT. It codes for CASSPITGGEKLFF.

The rearrangement links TRBV7-9 to TRBJ2-7; D might be TRBD2 (6 bases). Germline V CDR1 and CDR2: SEHNR, FQNEAQ (reference sequence). The CDR3 consists of 15 residues. Between the trimmed V and J ends, which lost 1 base and 3 bases, there was a span of 13 bases. CDR3 loop: CASSLGGDPRYEQYF. The CDR3 bases are TGTGCCAGCAGCTTAGGCGGGGACCCCCGCTACGAGCAGTACTTC.

The chain has TRBV28 and TRBJ2-3, with 10 bases identical to TRBD2. The length of the CDR3 is 17 residues. Germline V CDR1 and CDR2: MDHEN, SYDVKM. V shed 6 bases and J 6 bases; nucleotides not matched to a gene: 15. The CDR3 is CASRPTLSGRARDTQYF. In nucleotides, the CDR3 is TGTGCCAGCAGACCGACCCTCAGCGGGAGGGCGCGGGATACGCAGTATTTT.

This clone was observed a few times. The chain couples TRBV5-1 to TRBJ1-4; 7 positions agree with TRBD1. The CDR3 sequence is 15 residues long. After removal of 3 bases from V and 3 bases from J, the junction contained 5 bases not matched to a gene. Per germline, CDR1 SGHRS and CDR2 YFSETQ. CDR3 sequence reads: CASSSDDRANEKLFF. Written as DNA, the CDR3 is TGCGCCAGCAGCTCGGACGACAGGGCTAATGAAAAACTGTTTTTT.

This clone was counted once. This chain joins TRBV18 and TRBJ1-2; 10 bases fit TRBD1. V lost 3 bases to trimming and J lost 6 bases; unmatched junction nucleotides: 4. The CDR3 loop spans 14 amino acids. From germline, CDR1 is KGHSH and CDR2 LQKENI. Here the CDR3 reads CASSPQGQGNGYTF. CDR3 sequence (DNA): TGTGCCAGCTCACCTCAGGGACAGGGGAATGGCTACACCTTC.

This clone appeared a few times. The rearrangement joins TRBV28 to TRBJ1-2; D gene unclear. Germline V gene lookup returns CDR1 MDHEN and CDR2 SYDVKM. V was trimmed by 2 bases and J by 5 bases, leaving 12 bases between them. The CDR3 totals 14 residues. The CDR3 here is CASSLGGPGYGYTF. The CDR3 DNA follows: TGTGCCAGCAGTTTAGGAGGGCCGGGGTATGGCTACACCTTC.